The rows below give T cell receptor beta chains drawn from one sample of a study of T cells in Graves' hyperthyroidism and ophthalmopathy. TCRdb passed the multiplex PCR reads through MiXCR, listing each CDR3 protein once. The sample contains roughly 500,000 distinct CDR3 sequences, 46% of which appear only once. Sequencing was done on a sample of peripheral blood or thyroid tissue (not recorded which). The receptors derive from an adult woman with Graves' disease, either hyperthyroidism or ophthalmopathy (not recorded which). CDR3s include the opening cysteine and the closing phenylalanine or tryptophan. The D gene is left open where the match is weak. Rows give clone size only sometimes, using once, few, many, or a class for an expanded clone.

V gene	clone size	D gene	J gene	CDR3 DNA	CDR3 protein
TRBV10-3	-	-	TRBJ2-5	TGTGCCATCTCTGCCCAACGGTCCGAAATGGGGGAGACCCAGTACTTC	CAISAQRSEMGETQYF
TRBV10-3	-	TRBD1	TRBJ2-5	TGTGCCATCAGTGCCCACAGGGGAACGGAGACCCAGTACTTC	CAISAHRGTETQYF
TRBV20-1	few	TRBD2	TRBJ2-2	TGCAGTGCTTATACCCGTAGCGGGAAATTTACCGGGGAGCTGTTTTTT	CSAYTRSGKFTGELFF
TRBV29-1	once	-	TRBJ1-1	TGCAGCGTTGAGTTTGGGGTGAGGATTGCTTTCTTT	CSVEFGVRIAFF
TRBV12-3/TRBV12-4	many	TRBD1	TRBJ1-3	TGTGCCAGCAGGACAGGGACGGACGGAAACACCATATATTTT	CASRTGTDGNTIYF
TRBV20-1	-	TRBD1	TRBJ1-2	TGCAGTGCGCAACCGGGACAGGGGGACGATGGCTACACCTTC	CSAQPGQGDDGYTF
TRBV25-1	-	TRBD1	TRBJ1-2	TGTGCCAGCAGCCCTCCGGGACAGGGTCCGAGTGGCTACACCTTC	CASSPPGQGPSGYTF
TRBV29-1	few	-	TRBJ2-1	TGCAGCGCAGAGGGGGAGCTCTACTACAATGAGCAGTTCTTC	CSAEGELYYNEQFF
TRBV29-1	-	-	TRBJ1-1	TGCAGCGAAGTACAAGTGAACACTGAAGCTCTCTTT	CSEVQVNTEALF
TRBV15	many	-	TRBJ1-1	TGTGCCACCAGCAGAATTTCGGGGTACACTGAAGCTTTCTTT	CATSRISGYTEAFF
TRBV10-3	-	-	TRBJ1-5	TGTGCCATCAGTCCCCGGGGGGGGCCCCAGCATTTT	CAISPRGGPQHF
TRBV7-8	many	-	TRBJ2-5	TGTGCCAGCAACCCGACGCGGCTAGTGGGGCAGGAGACCCAGTACTTC	CASNPTRLVGQETQYF
TRBV20-1	-	TRBD2	TRBJ2-1	TGCAGTGCTAGATGGGGGGGCTCCTACAATGAGCAGTTCTTC	CSARWGGSYNEQFF
TRBV6-1	-	-	TRBJ2-5	TGTGCCAGCAGTGAAGCCTTCCAAGAGACCCAGTACTTC	CASSEAFQETQYF
TRBV10-3	-	TRBD2	TRBJ2-2	TGTGCCATCAGGGGGACTAGCGGGAGTCGGGACACCGGGGAGCTGTTTTTT	CAIRGTSGSRDTGELFF
TRBV28	-	TRBD1	TRBJ2-5	TGTGCCACCATGGACAGGGACAAAGAGACCCAGTACTTC	CATMDRDKETQYF
TRBV7-9	-	-	TRBJ2-7	TGTGCCAGCGGACCCCCTGGGTGGCAGTACTTC	CASGPPGWQYF
TRBV7-6	-	-	TRBJ1-1	TGTGCCAGCAGCTTAATACTTAACATGAACACTGAAGCTTTCTTT	CASSLILNMNTEAFF
TRBV12-3/TRBV12-4	many	-	TRBJ1-5	TGTGCCAGCAGTTTAGATGGGTCAGGCGCAAGCAATCAGCCCCAGCATTTT	CASSLDGSGASNQPQHF
TRBV19	-	-	TRBJ1-5	TGTGCCAGCAGTTCTAAGACAGGAGGCCATCAGCCCCAGCATTTT	CASSSKTGGHQPQHF
TRBV9	-	-	TRBJ2-7	TGTGCCAGCAGCCAGGCAGGGAGCCACGAGCAGTACTTC	CASSQAGSHEQYF
TRBV12-3/TRBV12-4	many	TRBD1	TRBJ1-5	TGTGCCAGCAGCCCTCCGGGACAGGGAGGTCAGCCCCAGCATTTT	CASSPPGQGGQPQHF
TRBV7-2	-	TRBD2	TRBJ2-6	TGTGCCAGCAGTATTAGCGGGGCTGGGGCCAACGTCCTGACTTTC	CASSISGAGANVLTF
TRBV7-9	-	-	TRBJ1-1	TGTGCCAGCAGCTTAGTAGCTCTCACCGGAGCTTTCTTT	CASSLVALTGAFF
TRBV7-9	many	-	TRBJ1-2	TGTGCCAGCAGCCCCTCAAACACGGAGGACTATGGCTACACCTTC	CASSPSNTEDYGYTF
TRBV28	-	-	TRBJ1-1	TGTGCCAGCAGCCACCGAGGGGCCGGGAACACTGAAGCTTTCTTT	CASSHRGAGNTEAFF
TRBV4-2	-	-	TRBJ2-7	TGTGCCAGCAGCCAGGAAATACAGGGTCCCTACGAGCAGTACTTC	CASSQEIQGPYEQYF
TRBV24-1	-	TRBD1	TRBJ2-5	TGTGCCACTGAAAGACAGGGTTTGAGTGGTCACCAGGAGACCCAGTACTTC	CATERQGLSGHQETQYF
TRBV6-5	few	TRBD1	TRBJ2-7	TGTGCCAGCAGTCATTACAGGGGCCCATACGAGCAGTACTTC	CASSHYRGPYEQYF
TRBV29-1	few	-	TRBJ1-2	TGCAGCGTTGAAGGGGGAACAGTGCATGGCTACACCTTC	CSVEGGTVHGYTF
TRBV12-3/TRBV12-4	-	TRBD1	TRBJ2-7	TGTGCCAGCAGCCTAGGACAGGCCTGGACCTACGAGCAGTACTTC	CASSLGQAWTYEQYF
TRBV7-6	-	TRBD1	TRBJ1-5	TGTGCCAGCAGCCAAGACAGGGGCCGTATCCAAGAGACCCAGCATTTT	CASSQDRGRIQETQHF
TRBV10-2	-	-	TRBJ1-2	TGCGCCAGCAGCTTGGCTACCGGCCTTAACGGCGGCTACACCTTC	CASSLATGLNGGYTF